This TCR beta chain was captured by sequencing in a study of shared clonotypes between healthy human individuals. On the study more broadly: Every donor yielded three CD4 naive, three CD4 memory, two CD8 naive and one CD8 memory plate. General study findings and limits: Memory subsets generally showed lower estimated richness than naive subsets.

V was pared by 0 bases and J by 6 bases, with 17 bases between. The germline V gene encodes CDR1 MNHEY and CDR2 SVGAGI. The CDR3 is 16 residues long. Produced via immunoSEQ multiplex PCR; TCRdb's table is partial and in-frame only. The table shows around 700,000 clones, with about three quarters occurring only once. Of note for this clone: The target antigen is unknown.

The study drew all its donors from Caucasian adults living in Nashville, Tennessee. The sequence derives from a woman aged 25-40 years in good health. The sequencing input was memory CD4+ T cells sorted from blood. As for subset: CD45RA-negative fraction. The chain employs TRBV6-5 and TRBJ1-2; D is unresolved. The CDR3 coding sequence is TGTGCCAGCAGTTACTCGAGAGGTGGGGTTTGGGATGGCTACACCTTC. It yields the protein CASSYSRGGVWDGYTF.